This record looks at one TCR beta chain sequence and its context. These data come from a study of OX40 agonist ivuxolimab in advanced cancers. Clones were read by immunoSEQ multiplex PCR, and TCRdb kept only the in-frame ones, dropping some. The table shows around 64,000 clones, with 90% to 95% occurring only once. V gave up 4 bases and J gave up 10 bases; unmatched junction bases: 16. The CDR3 has 16 residues. CDR1 SEHNR and CDR2 FQNEAQ come from the germline V gene (reference sequence). V is TRBV7-9 and J is TRBJ2-1; 7 bases map to TRBD2. This sequence was found in an adult with an advanced solid tumor such as melanoma, head and neck, liver or kidney cancer. This material consisted of CD4+ or CD8+ T cells sorted from blood, taken in a trial of the OX40 agonist ivuxolimab. CDR3 protein: CASSSPGTTSTIEQFF. CDR3 sequence (DNA): TGTGCCAGCAGCTCTCCCGGGACTACTAGTACAATAGAGCAGTTCTTC.